This is a list of T cell receptor beta chains from one sample in a study of T cells expressing NK-cell markers. TCRdb reanalyzed the 5' RACE reads, giving one entry per CDR3 protein sequence and no DNA. This sample contains 1,400 or so distinct CDR3 sequences. The sequenced sample was blood T cells: a sorted CD56 or NKG2C T cell subset, CD4+ or CD8+ T cells, or bulk PBMC T cells (not recorded which). The receptors were gathered from a woman younger than 30 in good health. Both conserved end residues are part of each CDR3. Size is omitted from some rows. Given values are once, few, many or a class for expanded clones.

j_call | v_call | clone_size | cdr3_aa
TRBJ2-3 | TRBV18 | NA | CASSGRPAAVRSTDTQYF
TRBJ1-1 | TRBV7-6 | NA | CASSLLPLARGMNTEAFF
TRBJ2-7 | TRBV14 | medium-sized | CASSHFREGSPYEQYF
TRBJ2-1 | TRBV6-1 | NA | CASSTGLAERSSYNEQFF
TRBJ1-5 | TRBV10-3 | medium-sized | CAISESGRNQPQHF
TRBJ2-2 | TRBV9 | medium-sized | CASSPAGWTGRAAVELFF
TRBJ2-7 | TRBV11-2 | NA | CASSFGLAYEQYF
TRBJ1-5 | TRBV6-2/TRBV6-3 | medium-sized | CASTLWQDPNQPQHF
TRBJ1-2 | TRBV29-1 | medium-sized | CSLMEINYGYTF
TRBJ2-3 | TRBV7-8 | NA | CASSRARGQPRDTQYF
TRBJ1-6 | TRBV7-7 | NA | CASSPLSYNSPLHF
TRBJ2-7 | TRBV5-1 | large | CASSLGGSEQYF
TRBJ2-7 | TRBV27 | NA | CASSLLKASGTYEQYF
TRBJ2-1 | TRBV9 | medium-sized | CASSVDWGGAYNEQFF
TRBJ2-3 | TRBV20-1 | medium-sized | CSASLRSGTTDTQYF
TRBJ2-7 | TRBV4-1 | NA | CASSHALASSYEQYF
TRBJ2-7 | TRBV4-3 | medium-sized | CASSQEVAGGPRDEQYF
TRBJ2-1 | TRBV6-2/TRBV6-3 | medium-sized | CASTYLFSSYNEQFF
TRBJ1-2 | TRBV2 | NA | CASSEIRDGYTF
TRBJ1-3 | TRBV5-4 | medium-sized | CASSFLGHIGNTIYF
TRBJ1-5 | TRBV7-9 | medium-sized | CASSLAGQPQHF
TRBJ2-1 | TRBV12-3/TRBV12-4 | medium-sized | CAITMSPPRGEQFF
TRBJ1-1 | TRBV5-5 | medium-sized | CASSFVGAEAFF
TRBJ2-1 | TRBV20-1 | medium-sized | CSAIPSIYEQFF
TRBJ1-4 | TRBV29-1 | NA | CSVEGQQGEKLFF
TRBJ1-1 | TRBV10-3 | medium-sized | CAISGQMNTEAFF
TRBJ2-7 | TRBV10-3 | medium-sized | CAISEAGTSYEQYF
TRBJ2-3 | TRBV7-9 | medium-sized | CASSLSSSVTDTQYF
TRBJ1-5 | TRBV24-1 | medium-sized | CATSDLGRDSQPQHF
TRBJ2-7 | TRBV11-2 | NA | CASSKDRGPSYEQYF
TRBJ2-7 | TRBV3-1 | medium-sized | CASSQGSGGGFYEQYF
TRBJ2-7 | TRBV27 | NA | CASSQLCCEQYF
TRBJ2-1 | TRBV10-3 | NA | CAISSNWGRGYNEQFF
TRBJ1-5 | TRBV21-1 | NA | CASSNLVRRDCNQPQHF
TRBJ2-7 | TRBV27 | NA | CASSPGTGVGYEQYF
TRBJ2-5 | TRBV29-1 | large | CSVDLAGGLAETQYF
TRBJ2-1 | TRBV27 | medium-sized | CASSLKFLAESYNEQFF
TRBJ2-7 | TRBV27 | NA | CASSFLVAGGFSYEQYF
TRBJ1-1 | TRBV12-3/TRBV12-4 | large | CASTGGTTEAFF
TRBJ2-7 | TRBV21-1 | medium-sized | CASFPTGTSVAGYEQYF
TRBJ2-7 | TRBV14 | medium-sized | CASSQERETPYEQYF
TRBJ2-7 | TRBV7-2 | NA | CASSPFGRSYEQYF